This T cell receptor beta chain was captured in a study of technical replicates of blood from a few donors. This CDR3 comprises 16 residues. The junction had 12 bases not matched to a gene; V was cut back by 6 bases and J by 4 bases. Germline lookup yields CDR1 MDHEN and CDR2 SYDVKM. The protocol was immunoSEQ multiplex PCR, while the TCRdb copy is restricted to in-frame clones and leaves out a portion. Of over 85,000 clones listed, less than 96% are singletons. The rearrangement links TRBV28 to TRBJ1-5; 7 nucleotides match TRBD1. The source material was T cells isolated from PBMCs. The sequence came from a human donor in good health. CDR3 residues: CASSLEAGTANQPQHF. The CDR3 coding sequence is TGTGCCAGCAGCCTAGAGGCCGGGACAGCTAATCAGCCCCAGCATTTT.